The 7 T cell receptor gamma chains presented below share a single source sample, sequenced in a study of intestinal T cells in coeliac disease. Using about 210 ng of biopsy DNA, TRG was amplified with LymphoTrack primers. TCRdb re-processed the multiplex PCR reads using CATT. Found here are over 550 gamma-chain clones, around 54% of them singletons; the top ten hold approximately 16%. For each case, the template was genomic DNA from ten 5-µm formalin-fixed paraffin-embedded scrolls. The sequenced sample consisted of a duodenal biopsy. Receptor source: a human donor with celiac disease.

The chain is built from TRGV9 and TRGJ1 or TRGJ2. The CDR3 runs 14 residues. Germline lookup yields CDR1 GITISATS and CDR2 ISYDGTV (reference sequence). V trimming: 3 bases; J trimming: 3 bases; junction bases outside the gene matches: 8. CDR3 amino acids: CALWERSPYYKKLF. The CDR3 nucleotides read TGTGCCTTGTGGGAGAGGTCTCCTTATTATAAGAAACTCTTT.

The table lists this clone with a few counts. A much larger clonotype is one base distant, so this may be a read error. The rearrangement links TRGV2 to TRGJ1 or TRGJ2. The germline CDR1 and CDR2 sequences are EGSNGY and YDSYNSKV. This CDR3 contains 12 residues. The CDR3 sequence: CATWDGGYKKLF. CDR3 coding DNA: TGTGCCACCTGGGACGGGGGTTATAAGAAGCTCTTT.

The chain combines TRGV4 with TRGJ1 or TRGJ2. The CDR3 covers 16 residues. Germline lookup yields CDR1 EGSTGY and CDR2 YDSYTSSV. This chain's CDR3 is CAPRDGFPSLYYKKLF. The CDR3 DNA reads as TGTGCACCTCGGGATGGATTCCCCAGTCTTTATTATAAGAAACTCTTT.

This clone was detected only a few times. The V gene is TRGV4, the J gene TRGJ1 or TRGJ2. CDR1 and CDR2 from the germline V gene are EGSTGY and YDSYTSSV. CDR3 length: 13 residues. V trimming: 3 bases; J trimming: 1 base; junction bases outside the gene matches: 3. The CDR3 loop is CATWDFNYYKKLF. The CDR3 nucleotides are TGTGCCACCTGGGATTTTAATTATTATAAGAAACTCTTT.

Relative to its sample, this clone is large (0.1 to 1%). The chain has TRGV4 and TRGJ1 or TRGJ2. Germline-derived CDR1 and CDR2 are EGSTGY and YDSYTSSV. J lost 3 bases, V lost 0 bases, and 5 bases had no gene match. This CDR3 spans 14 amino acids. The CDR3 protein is CATWDGHRYYKKLF. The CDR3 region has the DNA TGTGCCACCTGGGATGGGCATCGTTATTATAAGAAACTCTTT.

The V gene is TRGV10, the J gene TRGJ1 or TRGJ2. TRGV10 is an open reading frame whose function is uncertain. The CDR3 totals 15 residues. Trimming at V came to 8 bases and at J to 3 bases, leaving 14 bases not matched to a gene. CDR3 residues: CAAWDPPKAYYKKLF. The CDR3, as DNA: TGTGCTGCGTGGGATCCCCCCAAGGCTTATTATAAGAAACTCTTT.

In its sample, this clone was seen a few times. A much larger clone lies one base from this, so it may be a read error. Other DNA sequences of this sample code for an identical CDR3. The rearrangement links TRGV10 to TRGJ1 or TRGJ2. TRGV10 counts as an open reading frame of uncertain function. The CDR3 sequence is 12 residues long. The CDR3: CAAWNPYYKKLF. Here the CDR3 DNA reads TGCGCTGCGTGGAACCCTTATTATAAGAAACTCTTT.